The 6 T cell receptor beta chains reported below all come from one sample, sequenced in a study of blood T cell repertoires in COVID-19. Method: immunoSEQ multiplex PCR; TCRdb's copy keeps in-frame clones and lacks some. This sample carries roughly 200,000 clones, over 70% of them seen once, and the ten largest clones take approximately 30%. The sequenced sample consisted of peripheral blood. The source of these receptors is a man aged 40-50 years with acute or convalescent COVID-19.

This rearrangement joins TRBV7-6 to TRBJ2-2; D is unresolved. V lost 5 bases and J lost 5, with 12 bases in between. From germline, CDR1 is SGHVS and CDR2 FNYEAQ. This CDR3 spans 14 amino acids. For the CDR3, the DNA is TGTGCCAGCAGCCCCCCCAGCGATACCGGGGAGCTGTTTTTT. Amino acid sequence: CASSPPSDTGELFF.

The DNA for the CDR3 is TGTGCCAGCAGCTCGAGGGGCGGGGCCCACCAAGAGACCCAGTACTTC. Protein sequence: CASSSRGGAHQETQYF. This chain uses TRBV11-3 with TRBJ2-5; TRBD2 might be the D (6 bases). The CDR3 runs 16 residues. Deletions cut 4 bases from V and 0 bases from J, with 15 bases between. The germline gives CDR1 SGHNT, CDR2 YENEEA.

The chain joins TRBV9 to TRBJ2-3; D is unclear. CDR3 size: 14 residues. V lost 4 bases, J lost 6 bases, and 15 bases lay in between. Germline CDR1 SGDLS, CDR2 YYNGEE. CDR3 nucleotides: TGTGCCAGCAGCCCCATGCTCACATCTGATACGCAGTATTTT. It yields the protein CASSPMLTSDTQYF.

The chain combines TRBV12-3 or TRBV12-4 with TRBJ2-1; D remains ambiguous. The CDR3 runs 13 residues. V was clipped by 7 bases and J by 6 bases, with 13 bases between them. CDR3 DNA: TGTGCCAGCAACATCCACCGTGTCAATGAGCAGTTCTTC. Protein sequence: CASNIHRVNEQFF.

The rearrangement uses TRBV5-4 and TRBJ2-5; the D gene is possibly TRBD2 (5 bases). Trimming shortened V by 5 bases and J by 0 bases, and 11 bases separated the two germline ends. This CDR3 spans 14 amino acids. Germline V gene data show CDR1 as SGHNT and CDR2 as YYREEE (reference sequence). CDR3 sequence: CASSWRTDQETQYF. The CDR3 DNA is TGTGCCAGCAGTTGGAGGACGGACCAAGAGACCCAGTACTTC. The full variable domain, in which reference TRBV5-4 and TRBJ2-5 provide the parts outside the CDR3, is ETGVTQSPTHLIKTRGQQVTLRCSSQSGHNTVSWYQQALGQGPQFIFQYYREEENGRGNFPPRFSGLQFPNYSSELNVNALELDDSALYLCASSWRTDQETQYFGPGTRLLVL.

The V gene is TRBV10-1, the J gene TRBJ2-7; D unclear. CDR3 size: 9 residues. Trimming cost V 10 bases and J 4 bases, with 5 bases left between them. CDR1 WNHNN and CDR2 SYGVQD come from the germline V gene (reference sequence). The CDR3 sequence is CANLYEQYF. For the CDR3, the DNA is TGCGCCAACCTATACGAGCAGTACTTC.